These 32 T cell receptor beta chains were sequenced from one sample in a study of cytomegalovirus exposure and HLA in healthy donors. It was with 60 Vbeta and 13 Jbeta primers that the PCR ran. Libraries were prepared by immunoSEQ multiplex PCR; TCRdb keeps only in-frame clonotypes and omits some of them. The sample holds some 170,000 clones; approximately 85% are singletons and the top ten take approximately 0.87%. The specimen sequenced was PBMCs. These receptors were taken from a girl aged 2-10 years in good health and CMV-seropositive.

The chain couples TRBV6-5 to TRBJ2-5; 10 nucleotides line up with TRBD2. The length of the CDR3 is 14 residues. From germline, CDR1 is MNHEY and CDR2 SVGAGI. V shed 6 bases and J 5 bases; nucleotides not matched to a gene: 6. CDR3: CASRLAGGGETQYF. The DNA of the CDR3 is TGTGCCAGCAGGTTAGCGGGAGGAGGTGAGACCCAGTACTTC.

A few counts support this clone. The V call is TRBV9, the J call TRBJ1-1, with 7 bases lining up with TRBD1. Germline V gives CDR1 SGDLS, CDR2 YYNGEE. The trim removed 2 bases at V and 2 bases at J, leaving 3 bases unmatched. The CDR3 loop spans 14 amino acids. CDR3 sequence: CASSVGQSNTEAFF. DNA of the CDR3: TGTGCCAGCAGCGTGGGACAGTCCAACACTGAAGCTTTCTTT.

V gene TRBV10-3 combines with J gene TRBJ2-7; TRBD1 is a possible D gene (5 bases). Germline values: CDR1 ENHRY, CDR2 SYGVKD. The V gene lost 4 bases and the J gene lost 5 bases, with 6 bases spanning the gap. CDR3 size: 11 residues. The CDR3 region has the DNA TGTGCCATCAGTGGCAGGGACGAGCAGTACTTC. Translation gives CAISGRDEQYF.

This rearrangement joins TRBV7-9 to TRBJ2-1, with TRBD2 identical over 8 bases. In germline, CDR1 is SEHNR, CDR2 FQNEAQ (reference sequence). CDR3 length: 16 residues. Trimming at V came to 5 bases and at J to 4 bases, leaving 10 bases not matched to a gene. CDR3 residues: CASSALAGNYYNEQFF. In DNA form, the CDR3 reads TGTGCCAGCAGCGCCTTAGCGGGAAATTATTACAATGAGCAGTTCTTC. Looking up the rest from reference TRBV7-9 and TRBJ2-1 gives the full variable domain: DTGVSQNPRHKITKRGQNVTFRCDPISEHNRLYWYRQTLGQGPEFLTYFQNEAQLEKSRLLSDRFSAERPKGSFSTLEIQRTEQGDSAMYLCASSALAGNYYNEQFFGPGTRLTVL.

The rearrangement links TRBV7-6 to TRBJ2-7; D might be TRBD2 (5 bases). Trimming shortened V by 4 bases and J by 6 bases, and 7 bases separated the two germline ends. Germline V CDR1 and CDR2: SGHVS, FNYEAQ. This CDR3 is 11 amino acids long. The CDR3 DNA sequence: TGTGCCAGCAGCTCAGGAGGCGAGCAGTACTTC. Protein sequence: CASSSGGEQYF.

The chain links TRBV30 to TRBJ1-1; TRBD1 agrees at 7 bases. The CDR3 runs 12 residues. V was clipped by 3 bases and J by 5 bases; unmatched bases: 3. The germline CDR1 and CDR2 sequences are GTSNPN and SVGIG (reference sequence). The CDR3 nucleotides are TGTGCCTGGAGGCACAGGGGAACTGAAGCTTTCTTT. Amino acid sequence: CAWRHRGTEAFF.

This clone was recorded at least ten times. J is TRBJ2-7 and V is TRBV19, with a weak D call TRBD2 (5 bases). The CDR3 extends over 15 amino acids. Trimming removed 3 bases at V and 3 bases at J, with 15 bases between. Germline values: CDR1 LNHDA, CDR2 SQIVND (reference sequence). The CDR3 DNA is TGTGCCAGTAGTATGTCGAGCGGTCTGAACTACGAGCAGTACTTC. Protein: CASSMSSGLNYEQYF.

In nucleotides, the CDR3 is TGTGCCAGCAGTTCGGACAGAAACTCCTACGAGCAGTACTTC. It codes for CASSSDRNSYEQYF. J is TRBJ2-7 and V is TRBV6-1, with TRBD1 as a possible D gene (6 bases). The CDR3 covers 14 residues. CDR1 is MNHNS, CDR2 SASEGT, per germline. Trimming took 5 bases from V and 0 from J, leaving 11 bases between them.

This rearrangement joins TRBV18 to TRBJ1-4; D is undetermined. Trimming took 2 bases from V and 6 from J, leaving 16 bases between them. CDR3 size: 16 residues. Germline V gene lookup returns CDR1 KGHSH and CDR2 LQKENI. The DNA for the CDR3 is TGTGCCAGCTCACCAAGGGCCCCCGGGGTGGATGAAAAACTGTTTTTT. Its protein product is CASSPRAPGVDEKLFF.

The chain carries TRBV30 and TRBJ2-7; 8 bases align to TRBD2. Trimming removed 0 bases from V and 2 bases from J; junction bases left unmatched: 6. The germline V gene has CDR1 GTSNPN and CDR2 SVGIG (reference sequence). This CDR3 is 15 amino acids long. CDR3 coding DNA: TGTGCCTGGAGTGTACCGGGGGGGAGGGCCTACGAGCAGTACTTC. Its protein is CAWSVPGGRAYEQYF.

The table lists this clone with a count of one. The chain joins TRBV9 to TRBJ2-3; TRBD2 matches at 7 bases. The CDR3 extends over 18 amino acids. The V gene's germline CDR1 is SGDLS and CDR2 YYNGEE. Trimming took 4 bases from V and 6 from J; bases not matched to a gene: 20. CDR3 region: CASSSPKLAGLIRDTQYF. The CDR3 DNA reads as TGTGCCAGCAGCTCACCCAAATTAGCGGGTCTAATTCGGGATACGCAGTATTTT.

The chain recombines TRBV30 with TRBJ2-4; D may be TRBD1 (6 bases). The V gene lost 1 base and the J gene lost 3 bases, with 10 bases spanning the gap. The CDR3 totals 14 residues. Germline CDR1 reads GTSNPN; CDR2 reads SVGIG (reference sequence). The chain's CDR3 is CAWSGGQNKNIQYF. In nucleotides, the CDR3 is TGTGCCTGGAGTGGGGGACAAAACAAAAACATTCAGTACTTC.

The DNA of the CDR3 is TGCGCCAGCAGCCAGTTGCGGGAGGGCCCGCGCGAGCAGTACTTC. This gives the protein CASSQLREGPREQYF. J is TRBJ2-5 and V is TRBV4-1, with 9 positions matching TRBD2. TRBJ2-7 matches the DNA end more closely, so the J call is doubtful. The CDR3 totals 15 residues. Germline values: CDR1 MGHRA, CDR2 YSYEKL.

This chain links TRBV4-1 with TRBJ1-2; TRBD1 agrees at 7 bases. With V trimmed by 0 bases and J by 5 bases, 6 bases remained unmatched. The CDR3 consists of 15 residues. CDR1 is MGHRA, CDR2 YSYEKL, per germline. The CDR3 DNA is TGCGCCAGCAGCCAAGATAGGCGACAGGGTTATGGCTACACCTTC. It yields the protein CASSQDRRQGYGYTF.

A remark on this clone: Additional DNA sequences in this sample encode the identical CDR3. DNA for the CDR3: TGTGCCAGCAGCTTGGGAGGCCGCACAGATACGCAGTATTTT. Its protein product is CASSLGGRTDTQYF. V and J are TRBV5-5 and TRBJ2-3; no clear D. The CDR3 spans 14 residues. With 0 bases removed from V and 1 base from J, the gap between germline ends came to 6 bases. Germline assignment: CDR1 SGHKS and CDR2 YYEKEE (reference sequence).

On this clone itself: This sample also contains other DNA sequences that code for the same CDR3. The chain recombines TRBV2 with TRBJ2-2, with TRBD2 matching 12 bases. V lost 3 bases, J lost 7 bases, and 3 bases stayed unmatched. The CDR3 covers 15 residues. Looked up from germline, CDR1 is SNHLY and CDR2 is FYNNEI. The CDR3, as DNA: TGTGCCAGCAGTGAGACTAGCGGGAGACACGGGGAGCTGTTTTTT. Residues: CASSETSGRHGELFF. Complete variable domain (other parts from reference TRBV2 and TRBJ2-2): EPEVTQTPSHQVTQMGQEVILRCVPISNHLYFYWYRQILGQKVEFLVSFYNNEISEKSEIFDDQFSVERPDGSNFTLKIRSTKLEDSAMYFCASSETSGRHGELFFGEGSRLTVL.

The chain links TRBV2 to TRBJ2-7; 8 bases fit TRBD1. V was pared by 9 bases and J by 5 bases, with 12 bases of the junction left unmatched. In germline, CDR1 is SNHLY, CDR2 FYNNEI. The CDR3 length is 14 residues. The CDR3, as DNA: TGTGCCAGTGCACCGGACAGGGCATGGGACGAGCAGTACTTC. Its protein is CASAPDRAWDEQYF.

The rearrangement uses TRBV6-4 and TRBJ2-6, with TRBD1 matching 8 bases. This CDR3 has 16 residues. CDR1 and CDR2 (germline): MRHNA, SNTAGT. With V trimmed by 5 bases and J by 1 base, 4 bases remained unmatched. The CDR3 loop is CASSPRTGSGANVLTF. DNA of the CDR3: TGTGCCAGCAGTCCCCGGACAGGGTCTGGGGCCAACGTCCTGACTTTC.

The chain combines TRBV7-3 with TRBJ2-2; 12 nucleotides line up with TRBD2. This CDR3 region has 15 residues. Germline V gene lookup returns CDR1 SGHTA and CDR2 FQGTGA. With V trimmed by 3 bases and J by 6 bases, 2 bases remained unmatched. CDR3 sequence: CASSFSSGRAGELFF. The CDR3 bases are TGTGCCAGCAGCTTTTCTAGCGGGAGGGCCGGGGAGCTGTTTTTT.

This clone was observed a few times. V and J are TRBV7-2 and TRBJ2-6, with D perhaps matching TRBD1 (6 bases). The CDR3 sequence is 15 residues long. V lost 6 bases and J 3 bases, leaving 12 bases between the germline ends. Looked up from germline, CDR1 is SGHTA and CDR2 is FQGNSA. Here the CDR3 reads CASSLTGFGANVLTF. CDR3 nucleotides: TGTGCCAGCAGTCTCACAGGGTTTGGGGCCAACGTCCTGACTTTC.

The chain employs TRBV6-1 and TRBJ2-5; D possibly corresponds to TRBD2 (5 bases). V lost 11 bases to trimming and J lost 5 bases, with 12 bases between them. CDR3 length: 11 residues. Germline assignment: CDR1 MNHNS and CDR2 SASEGT. The CDR3 DNA reads as TGTGCCGCGAGGGCGGTGGAGACCCAGTACTTC. Translated, it gives CAARAVETQYF.

The rearrangement joins TRBV5-1 to TRBJ2-7; unclear D gene. CDR1 and CDR2 (germline): SGHRS, YFSETQ. Trimming stripped 3 bases from V and 7 bases from J, with 5 bases between. This CDR3 is 10 amino acids long. This chain's CDR3 is CASSYLEQYF. In DNA, the CDR3 is TGCGCCAGCAGCTACCTAGAGCAGTACTTC.

The J gene is TRBJ2-5, the V gene TRBV30; possibly TRBD2 for D (6 bases). The CDR3 length is 14 residues. Germline V gene sequence: CDR1 GTSNPN, CDR2 SVGIG (reference sequence). Trimming left V 3 bases short and J 2 bases short, with 13 bases between. Here the CDR3 reads CAWSTGLFQETQYF. The CDR3 DNA reads as TGTGCCTGGAGCACGGGACTTTTTCAAGAGACCCAGTACTTC.

V usage is TRBV20-1 and J usage is TRBJ1-1, with no clear D. CDR3 size: 11 residues. The ends were cut back, 5 bases at V and 1 base at J, with 5 bases in the middle. The V gene's germline CDR1 is DFQATT and CDR2 SNEGSKA (reference sequence). DNA of the CDR3: TGCAGTGCTTACGGGAACACTGAAGCTTTCTTT. Its translation: CSAYGNTEAFF.

The rearrangement uses TRBV6-1 and TRBJ2-1; TRBD2 matches at 13 bases. From germline, CDR1 is MNHNS and CDR2 SASEGT. This CDR3 is 16 amino acids long. J lost 10 bases, V lost 1 base, and 7 bases had no gene match. The CDR3 reads CASSEVRLAGGPEQFF. The CDR3 DNA reads as TGTGCCAGCAGTGAAGTTCGACTAGCGGGAGGCCCCGAGCAGTTCTTC.

This sequence joins TRBV4-2 and TRBJ1-5; the D gene is possibly TRBD1 (6 bases). The V gene lost 4 bases and the J gene lost 0 bases, with 16 bases spanning the gap. CDR3 length: 17 residues. The germline gives CDR1 LGHNA, CDR2 YNFKEQ. CDR3 in DNA: TGTGCCAGCAGCCGAGGCGCGGACAGTTATAGCAATCAGCCCCAGCATTTT. As protein: CASSRGADSYSNQPQHF.

The chain carries TRBV4-1 and TRBJ2-6, with TRBD1 identical over 7 bases. V lost 3 bases to trimming and J lost 2 bases; unmatched junction nucleotides: 7. This CDR3 is 17 amino acids long. Per the germline V gene, CDR1 is MGHRA and CDR2 is YSYEKL. In DNA form, the CDR3 reads TGCGCCAGCAGCCAGTACTACAGGGGAGCTGGGGCCAACGTCCTGACTTTC. Its protein product is CASSQYYRGAGANVLTF.

V usage is TRBV9 and J usage is TRBJ2-1; TRBD1 might be the D (5 bases). There are 15 residues in the CDR3. The germline V gene encodes CDR1 SGDLS and CDR2 YYNGEE. V was pared by 0 bases and J by 6 bases, with 13 bases between. The CDR3 region is CASSVEQGPINEQFF. The CDR3 bases are TGTGCCAGCAGCGTAGAGCAGGGTCCGATCAATGAGCAGTTCTTC.

This rearrangement joins TRBV2 to TRBJ2-1; D might be TRBD2 (6 bases). Germline CDR1 and CDR2: SNHLY and FYNNEI. The CDR3 is made up of 13 amino acids. The V end was cut by 9 bases, the J end by 2 bases, with 11 bases between. CDR3 region: CARKTSTYNEQFF. The CDR3 DNA is TGTGCCAGGAAGACTAGTACCTACAATGAGCAGTTCTTC.

The table lists this clone with a count of one. This sequence joins TRBV5-4 and TRBJ2-5, with a tentative D call TRBD2 (5 bases). The CDR3 is 16 residues long. Germline loops: CDR1 SGHNT, CDR2 YYREEE (reference sequence). Trimming cost V 7 bases and J 1 base, with 20 bases left between them. The CDR3 nucleotides read TGTGCCAGCGCCCCGGCGGGCAGCCAGAGCCAAGAGACCCAGTACTTC. This encodes CASAPAGSQSQETQYF.

The chain is built from TRBV29-1 and TRBJ2-7; D gene ambiguous. The CDR3 spans 16 residues. In germline, CDR1 is SQVTM, CDR2 ANQGSEA. Trimming removed 0 bases from V and 0 bases from J, with 15 bases in between. CDR3 residues: CSVEEPSGLNSYEQYF. The CDR3, as DNA: TGCAGCGTTGAAGAGCCTTCGGGTCTGAACTCCTACGAGCAGTACTTC.

This clone was seen only once. J is TRBJ1-5 and V is TRBV28; 7 bases match TRBD1. V shed 10 bases and J 3 bases; nucleotides not matched to a gene: 6. Germline values: CDR1 MDHEN, CDR2 SYDVKM. The CDR3 loop spans 13 amino acids. CDR3 region: CANLTGDNQPQHF. CDR3 in DNA: TGTGCCAACTTAACAGGGGACAATCAGCCCCAGCATTTT.